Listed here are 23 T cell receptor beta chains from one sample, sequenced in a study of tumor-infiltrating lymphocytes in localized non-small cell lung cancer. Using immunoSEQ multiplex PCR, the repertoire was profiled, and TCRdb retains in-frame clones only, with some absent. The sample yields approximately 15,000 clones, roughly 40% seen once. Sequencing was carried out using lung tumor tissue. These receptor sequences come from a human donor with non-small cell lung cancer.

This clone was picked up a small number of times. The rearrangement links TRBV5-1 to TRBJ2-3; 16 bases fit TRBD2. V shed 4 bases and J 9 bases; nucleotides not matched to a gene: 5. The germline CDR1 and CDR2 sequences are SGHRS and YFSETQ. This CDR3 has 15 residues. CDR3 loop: CASSPGTSGGETQYF. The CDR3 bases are TGCGCCAGCAGCCCCGGGACTAGCGGGGGGGAGACGCAGTATTTT.

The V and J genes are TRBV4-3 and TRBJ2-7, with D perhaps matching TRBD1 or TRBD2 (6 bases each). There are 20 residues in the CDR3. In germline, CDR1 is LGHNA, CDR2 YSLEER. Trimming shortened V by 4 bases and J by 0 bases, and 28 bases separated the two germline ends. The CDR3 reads CASSRAVGGRNTRLSYEQYF. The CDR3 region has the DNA TGCGCCAGCAGCCGGGCGGTGGGGGGCAGAAACACGCGGCTCTCCTACGAGCAGTACTTC.

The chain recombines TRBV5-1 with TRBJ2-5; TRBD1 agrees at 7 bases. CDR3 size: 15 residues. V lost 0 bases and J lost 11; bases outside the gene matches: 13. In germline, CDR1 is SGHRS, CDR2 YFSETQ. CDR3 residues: CASSLAGTASEEQYF. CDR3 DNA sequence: TGCGCCAGCAGCTTGGCAGGGACAGCATCGGAAGAGCAGTACTTC.

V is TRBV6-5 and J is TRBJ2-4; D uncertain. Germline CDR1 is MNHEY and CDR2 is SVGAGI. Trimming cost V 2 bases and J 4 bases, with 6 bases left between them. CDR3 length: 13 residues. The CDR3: CASSYTEKNIQYF. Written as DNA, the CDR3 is TGTGCCAGCAGTTACACTGAGAAAAACATTCAGTACTTC.

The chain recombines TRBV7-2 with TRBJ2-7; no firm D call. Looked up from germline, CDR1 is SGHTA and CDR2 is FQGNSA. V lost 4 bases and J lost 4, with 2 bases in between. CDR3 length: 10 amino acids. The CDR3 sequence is CASSSYEQYF. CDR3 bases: TGTGCCAGCAGCTCGTACGAGCAGTACTTC.

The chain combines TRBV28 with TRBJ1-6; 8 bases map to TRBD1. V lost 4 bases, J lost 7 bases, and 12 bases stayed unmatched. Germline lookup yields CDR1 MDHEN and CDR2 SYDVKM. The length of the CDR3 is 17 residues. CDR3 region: CASSSTSTGALNSPLHF. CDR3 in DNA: TGTGCCAGCAGTTCCACATCGACAGGGGCCTTAAATTCACCCCTCCACTTT.

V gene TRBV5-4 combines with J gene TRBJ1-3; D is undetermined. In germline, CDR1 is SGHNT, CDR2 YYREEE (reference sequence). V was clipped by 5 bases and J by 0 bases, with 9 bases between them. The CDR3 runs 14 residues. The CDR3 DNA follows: TGTGCCAGCAGTACCGGAAACTCTGGAAACACCATATATTTT. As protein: CASSTGNSGNTIYF. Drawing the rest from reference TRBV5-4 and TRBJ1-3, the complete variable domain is ETGVTQSPTHLIKTRGQQVTLRCSSQSGHNTVSWYQQALGQGPQFIFQYYREEENGRGNFPPRFSGLQFPNYSSELNVNALELDDSALYLCASSTGNSGNTIYFGEGSWLTVV.

This CDR3 reads CASIRDRSSYNEQFF. The CDR3 DNA reads TGTGCCAGCATCCGAGACAGGAGCTCCTACAATGAGCAGTTCTTC. The chain uses TRBV5-8 and TRBJ2-1, with a possible D match to TRBD1 (6 bases). V gave up 6 bases and J gave up 0 bases, with 13 bases separating them. Germline V CDR1 and CDR2: SGHTS, YDEGEE. CDR3 length equals 15 residues.

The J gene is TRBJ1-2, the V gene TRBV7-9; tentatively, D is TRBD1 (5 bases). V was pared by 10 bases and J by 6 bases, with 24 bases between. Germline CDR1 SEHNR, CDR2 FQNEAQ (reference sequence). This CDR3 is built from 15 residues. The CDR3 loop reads CATLGTALPLDGYTF. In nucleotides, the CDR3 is TGTGCCACGCTCGGGACGGCGTTACCTTTAGATGGCTACACCTTC.

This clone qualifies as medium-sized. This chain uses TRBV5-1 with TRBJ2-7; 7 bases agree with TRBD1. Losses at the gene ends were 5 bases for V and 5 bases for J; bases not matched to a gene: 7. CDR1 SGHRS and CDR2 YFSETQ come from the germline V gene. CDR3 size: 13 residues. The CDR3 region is CASRGTVRNEQYF. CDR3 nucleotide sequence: TGCGCCAGCAGAGGGACAGTCCGGAACGAGCAGTACTTC. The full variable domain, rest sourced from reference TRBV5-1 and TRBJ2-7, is KAGVTQTPRYLIKTRGQQVTLSCSPISGHRSVSWYQQTPGQGLQFLFEYFSETQRNKGNFPGRFSGRQFSNSRSEMNVSTLELGDSALYLCASRGTVRNEQYFGPGTRLTVT.

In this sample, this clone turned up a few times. CDR3 in DNA: TGTGCCAGCAGCTTAGGCCGAGGGAACACTGAAGCTTTCTTT. Its translation: CASSLGRGNTEAFF. The chain joins TRBV11-3 to TRBJ1-1; D gene ambiguous. This CDR3 is built from 14 residues. V was trimmed by 1 base and J by 1 base, leaving 7 bases between them. The germline V gene has CDR1 SGHNT and CDR2 YENEEA.

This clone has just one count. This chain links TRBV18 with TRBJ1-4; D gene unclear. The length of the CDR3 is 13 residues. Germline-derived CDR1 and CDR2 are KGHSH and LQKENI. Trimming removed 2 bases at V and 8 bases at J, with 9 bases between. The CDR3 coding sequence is TGTGCCAGCTCACCAGAACTACAGGAAAAACTGTTTTTT. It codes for CASSPELQEKLFF.

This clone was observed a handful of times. The CDR3 DNA follows: TGTGCCAGCAGGATTTACAGCCTCAACACTGAAGCTTTCTTT. Amino acid sequence: CASRIYSLNTEAFF. The chain joins TRBV27 to TRBJ1-1; D is undetermined. Trimming removed 6 bases at V and 2 bases at J, with 13 bases between. The germline gives CDR1 MNHEY, CDR2 SMNVEV (reference sequence). The CDR3 covers 14 residues.

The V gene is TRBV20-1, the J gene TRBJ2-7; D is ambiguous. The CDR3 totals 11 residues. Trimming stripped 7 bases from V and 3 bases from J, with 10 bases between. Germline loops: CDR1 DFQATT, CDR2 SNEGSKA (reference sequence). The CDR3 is CSVGLGYEQYF. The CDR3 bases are TGCAGTGTAGGGTTAGGCTACGAGCAGTACTTC.

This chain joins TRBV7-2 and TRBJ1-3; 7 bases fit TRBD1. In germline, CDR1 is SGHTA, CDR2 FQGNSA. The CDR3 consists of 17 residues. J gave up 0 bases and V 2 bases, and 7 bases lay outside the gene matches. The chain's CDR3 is CASSLLSGGYSGNTIYF. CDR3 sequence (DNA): TGTGCCAGCAGCTTACTGTCAGGGGGGTACTCTGGAAACACCATATATTTT. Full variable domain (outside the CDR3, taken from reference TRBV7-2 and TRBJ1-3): GAGVSQSPSNKVTEKGKDVELRCDPISGHTALYWYRQSLGQGLEFLIYFQGNSAPDKSGLPSDRFSAERTGGSVSTLTIQRTQQEDSAVYLCASSLLSGGYSGNTIYFGEGSWLTVV.

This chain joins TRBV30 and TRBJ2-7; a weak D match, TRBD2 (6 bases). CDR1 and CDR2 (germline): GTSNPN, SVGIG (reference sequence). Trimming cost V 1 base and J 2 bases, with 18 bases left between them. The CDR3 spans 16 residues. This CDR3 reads CAWSENPGLTTYEQYF. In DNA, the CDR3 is TGTGCCTGGAGTGAGAATCCGGGACTGACAACCTACGAGCAGTACTTC.

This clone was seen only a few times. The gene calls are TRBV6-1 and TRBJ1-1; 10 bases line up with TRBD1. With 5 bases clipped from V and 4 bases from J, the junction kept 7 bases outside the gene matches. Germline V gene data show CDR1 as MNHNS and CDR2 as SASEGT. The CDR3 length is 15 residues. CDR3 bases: TGTGCCAGCAGTTCGCGGGACAGGGGAAGCACTGAAGCTTTCTTT. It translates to CASSSRDRGSTEAFF.

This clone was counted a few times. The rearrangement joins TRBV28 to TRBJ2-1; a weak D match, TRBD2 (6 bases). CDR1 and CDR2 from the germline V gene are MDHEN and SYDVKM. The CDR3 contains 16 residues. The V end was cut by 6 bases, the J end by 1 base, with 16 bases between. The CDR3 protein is CASSQSFGGSYNEQFF. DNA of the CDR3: TGTGCCAGCAGCCAATCCTTCGGGGGTTCCTACAATGAGCAGTTCTTC.

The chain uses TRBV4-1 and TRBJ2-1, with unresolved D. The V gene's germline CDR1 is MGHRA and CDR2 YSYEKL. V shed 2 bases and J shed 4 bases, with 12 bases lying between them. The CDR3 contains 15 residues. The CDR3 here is CASSQLGFGYNEQFF. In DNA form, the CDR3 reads TGCGCCAGCAGCCAACTGGGATTTGGGTACAATGAGCAGTTCTTC.

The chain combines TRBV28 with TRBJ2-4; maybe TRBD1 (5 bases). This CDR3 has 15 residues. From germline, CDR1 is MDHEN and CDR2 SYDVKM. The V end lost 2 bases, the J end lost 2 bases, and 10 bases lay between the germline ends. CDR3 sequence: CASSLPTGSKNIQYF. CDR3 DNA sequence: TGTGCCAGCAGTTTACCCACAGGATCCAAAAACATTCAGTACTTC.

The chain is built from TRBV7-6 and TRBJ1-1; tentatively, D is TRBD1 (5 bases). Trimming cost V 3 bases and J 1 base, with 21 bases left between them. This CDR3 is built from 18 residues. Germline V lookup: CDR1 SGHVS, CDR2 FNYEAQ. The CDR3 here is CASSLFGGSRGANTEAFF. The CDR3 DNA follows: TGTGCCAGCAGCTTGTTTGGGGGGTCGAGGGGAGCGAACACTGAAGCTTTCTTT.

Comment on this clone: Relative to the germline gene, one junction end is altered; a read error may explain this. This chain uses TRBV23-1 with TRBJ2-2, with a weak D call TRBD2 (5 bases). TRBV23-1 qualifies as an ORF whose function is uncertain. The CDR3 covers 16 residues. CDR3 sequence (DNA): TGCGCCAGCAGCCATACGTTGCGGGTGGCACACCGGGGAGCTGTTTTT. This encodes CASSHTLRVAHRGAVF.

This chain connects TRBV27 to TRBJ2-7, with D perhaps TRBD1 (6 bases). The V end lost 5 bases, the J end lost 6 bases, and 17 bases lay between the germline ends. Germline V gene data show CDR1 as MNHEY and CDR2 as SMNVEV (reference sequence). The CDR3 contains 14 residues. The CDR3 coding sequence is TGTGCCAGCAGTGCTCGACAGGTGGGGCGCGAGCAGTACTTC. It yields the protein CASSARQVGREQYF.